This TCR beta chain is drawn from a study of identical twins. Overall study findings and caveats: Not following the same donors, the study drew its conclusions from cross-sectional statistical analysis. In cord blood, abundant beta clonotypes had fewer insertions; memory showed no trend.

Through template switching, a universal primer site was introduced, and the cDNA contained unique molecular identifiers. MiXCR was run by TCRdb on the 5' RACE reads, yielding one entry per CDR3 protein. The sample lists 1.5 million to 2 million distinct CDR3 sequences, 32% occurring once. CDR1 and CDR2 from the germline V gene are ENHRY and SYGVKD. The CDR3 is 12 residues long. V gave up 2 bases and J gave up 2 bases, with 2 bases separating them. Only a few counts were recorded for this clonotype. The antigen remains undetermined. This rearrangement joins TRBV10-3 to TRBJ2-3; D unresolved. Sequencing input: cord blood. The TCR sequence derives from a newborn girl in good health. In DNA, the CDR3 is TGTGCCATCAGTGAGGCCACAGATACGCAGTATTTT. Protein: CAISEATDTQYF.